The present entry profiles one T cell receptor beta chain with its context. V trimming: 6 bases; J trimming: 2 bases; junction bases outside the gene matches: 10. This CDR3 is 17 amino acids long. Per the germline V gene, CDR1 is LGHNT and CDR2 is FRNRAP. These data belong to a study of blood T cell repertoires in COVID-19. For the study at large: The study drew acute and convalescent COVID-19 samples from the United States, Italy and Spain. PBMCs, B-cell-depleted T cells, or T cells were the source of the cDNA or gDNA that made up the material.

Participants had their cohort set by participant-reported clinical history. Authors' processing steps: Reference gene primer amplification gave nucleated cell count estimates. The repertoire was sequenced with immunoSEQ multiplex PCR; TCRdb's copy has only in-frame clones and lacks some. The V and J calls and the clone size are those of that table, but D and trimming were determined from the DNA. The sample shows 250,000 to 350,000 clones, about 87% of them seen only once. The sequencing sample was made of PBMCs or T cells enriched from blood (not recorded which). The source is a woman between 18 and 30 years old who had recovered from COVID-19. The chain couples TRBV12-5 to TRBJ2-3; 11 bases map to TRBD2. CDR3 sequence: CASGTGDSGGATDTQYF. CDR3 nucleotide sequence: TGTGCTAGTGGCACGGGGGATAGCGGGGGGGCCACAGATACGCAGTATTTT. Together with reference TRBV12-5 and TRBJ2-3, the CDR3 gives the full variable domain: DARVTQTPRHKVTEMGQEVTMRCQPILGHNTVFWYRQTMMQGLELLAYFRNRAPLDDSGMPKDRFSAEMPDATLATLKIQPSEPRDSAVYFCASGTGDSGGATDTQYFGPGTRLTVL.